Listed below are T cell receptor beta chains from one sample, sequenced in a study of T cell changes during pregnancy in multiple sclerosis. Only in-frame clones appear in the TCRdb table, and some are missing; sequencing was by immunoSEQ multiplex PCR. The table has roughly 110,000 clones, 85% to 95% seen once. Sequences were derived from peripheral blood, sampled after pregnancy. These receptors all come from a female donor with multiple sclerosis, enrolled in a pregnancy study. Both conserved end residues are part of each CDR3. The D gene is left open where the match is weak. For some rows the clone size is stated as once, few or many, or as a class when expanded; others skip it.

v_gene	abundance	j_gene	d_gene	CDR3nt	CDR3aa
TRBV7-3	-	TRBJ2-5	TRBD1	TGTGCCAGCAGCTTAAACAGGGGGCAGACCCAGTACTTC	CASSLNRGQTQYF
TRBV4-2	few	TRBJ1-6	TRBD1	TGTGCCAGCAGCCAAGATGGGACAGGGCAATCACCCCTCCACTTT	CASSQDGTGQSPLHF
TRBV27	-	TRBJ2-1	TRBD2	TGTGCCAGCAGTTTAACCCAGGGGTCGGTTCGGGGACACTTTGGGACTAGCCTTTACAATGAGCAGTTCTTC	CASSLTQGSVRGHFGTSLYNEQFF
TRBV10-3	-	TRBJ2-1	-	TGTGCCATCAGTGCCCCCGGGACTCGAGGGCTCTTC	CAISAPGTRGLF
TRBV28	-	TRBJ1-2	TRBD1	TGTGCCAGCAGTTTAATGGGACAGGGGCTGTATGGCTACACCTTC	CASSLMGQGLYGYTF
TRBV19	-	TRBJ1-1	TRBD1	TGTGCCAGTAGGTTGACAGGGGCGAACACTGAAGCTTTCTTT	CASRLTGANTEAFF
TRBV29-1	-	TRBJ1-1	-	TGCAGCGTCGGCCCTATGGACAGGAACACTGAAGCTTTCTTT	CSVGPMDRNTEAFF
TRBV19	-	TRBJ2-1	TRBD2	TGTGCCAGTAACTCCCGTAGCGGGGGCCTTACCTACAATGAGCAGTTCTTC	CASNSRSGGLTYNEQFF
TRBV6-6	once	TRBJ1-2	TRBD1	TGTGCCAGCACCCAAGGACAGGGCCGGGGGGGCTACACCTTC	CASTQGQGRGGYTF
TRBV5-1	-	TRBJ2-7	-	TGCGCCAGCAGCTTGGCACAGGGCCCCTACGAGCAGTACTTC	CASSLAQGPYEQYF
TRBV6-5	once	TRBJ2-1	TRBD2	TGTGCCAGCAGACGGTCCGGGACTAGCAGCAATGAGCAGTTCTTC	CASRRSGTSSNEQFF
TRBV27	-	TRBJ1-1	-	TGTGCCAGCAGTAATTTTCAGGGGTTGGTTGAAGCTTTCTTT	CASSNFQGLVEAFF
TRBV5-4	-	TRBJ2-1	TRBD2	TGTGCCAGCAGCTTGGAGCTACGACCCCTGAGCGGGAACAATGAGCAGTTCTTC	CASSLELRPLSGNNEQFF
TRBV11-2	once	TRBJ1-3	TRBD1	TGTGCCAGCAGCTCCGGACAGGGGAGAGGAAACACCATATATTTT	CASSSGQGRGNTIYF
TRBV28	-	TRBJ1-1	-	TGTGCCACCCACCCCATGAGGGGGGGCCGAGGAGCTTTCTTT	CATHPMRGGRGAFF
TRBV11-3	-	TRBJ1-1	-	TGTGCCAGCAGCTTAGATCCCAGGAATGAAGCTTTCTTT	CASSLDPRNEAFF
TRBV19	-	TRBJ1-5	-	TGTGCCAGTAGTATAAATGGGCTCAATCAGCCCCAGCATTTT	CASSINGLNQPQHF